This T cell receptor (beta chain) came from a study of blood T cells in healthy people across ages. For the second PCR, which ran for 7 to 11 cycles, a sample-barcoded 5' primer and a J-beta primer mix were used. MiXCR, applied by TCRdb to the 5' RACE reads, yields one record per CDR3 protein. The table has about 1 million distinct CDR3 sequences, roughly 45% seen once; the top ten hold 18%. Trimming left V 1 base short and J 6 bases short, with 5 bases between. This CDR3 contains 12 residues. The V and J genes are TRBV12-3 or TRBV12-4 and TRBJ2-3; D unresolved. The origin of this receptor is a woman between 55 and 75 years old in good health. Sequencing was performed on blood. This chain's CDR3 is CASSLEDDTQYF. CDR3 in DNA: TGTGCCAGCAGTTTAGAGGATGATACGCAGTATTTT.